This TCR beta chain was recorded in a study of neurological immune-mediated disorders. As to this clonotype: As yet, its antigen is unknown.

Study results and limitations: Whereas HTLV-1-associated myelopathy showed the most TCR clonal expansion, multiple sclerosis showed the least, with levels below those of healthy controls.

MiXCR was run by TCRdb on the 5' RACE reads, yielding one entry per CDR3 protein. This table has roughly 98,000 distinct CDR3 sequences, around 13% appearing once. This CDR3 spans 13 amino acids. The germline V gene has CDR1 MNHEY and CDR2 SMNVEV (reference sequence). The V end was cut by 8 bases, the J end by 1 base, with 12 bases between. The time point here: longitudinal time-point 2. Unsorted libraries were prepared from 2 million PBMCs held at -80 C. Sequenced input: PBMCs. This chain connects TRBV27 to TRBJ2-7, with D possibly being TRBD2 (5 bases). The origin of this receptor is a female donor with HTLV-1-associated myelopathy (HAM/TSP). CDR3 coding DNA: TGTGCCAGCGGGCCGGAGGTATCCTACGAGCAGTACTTC. This gives the protein CASGPEVSYEQYF.